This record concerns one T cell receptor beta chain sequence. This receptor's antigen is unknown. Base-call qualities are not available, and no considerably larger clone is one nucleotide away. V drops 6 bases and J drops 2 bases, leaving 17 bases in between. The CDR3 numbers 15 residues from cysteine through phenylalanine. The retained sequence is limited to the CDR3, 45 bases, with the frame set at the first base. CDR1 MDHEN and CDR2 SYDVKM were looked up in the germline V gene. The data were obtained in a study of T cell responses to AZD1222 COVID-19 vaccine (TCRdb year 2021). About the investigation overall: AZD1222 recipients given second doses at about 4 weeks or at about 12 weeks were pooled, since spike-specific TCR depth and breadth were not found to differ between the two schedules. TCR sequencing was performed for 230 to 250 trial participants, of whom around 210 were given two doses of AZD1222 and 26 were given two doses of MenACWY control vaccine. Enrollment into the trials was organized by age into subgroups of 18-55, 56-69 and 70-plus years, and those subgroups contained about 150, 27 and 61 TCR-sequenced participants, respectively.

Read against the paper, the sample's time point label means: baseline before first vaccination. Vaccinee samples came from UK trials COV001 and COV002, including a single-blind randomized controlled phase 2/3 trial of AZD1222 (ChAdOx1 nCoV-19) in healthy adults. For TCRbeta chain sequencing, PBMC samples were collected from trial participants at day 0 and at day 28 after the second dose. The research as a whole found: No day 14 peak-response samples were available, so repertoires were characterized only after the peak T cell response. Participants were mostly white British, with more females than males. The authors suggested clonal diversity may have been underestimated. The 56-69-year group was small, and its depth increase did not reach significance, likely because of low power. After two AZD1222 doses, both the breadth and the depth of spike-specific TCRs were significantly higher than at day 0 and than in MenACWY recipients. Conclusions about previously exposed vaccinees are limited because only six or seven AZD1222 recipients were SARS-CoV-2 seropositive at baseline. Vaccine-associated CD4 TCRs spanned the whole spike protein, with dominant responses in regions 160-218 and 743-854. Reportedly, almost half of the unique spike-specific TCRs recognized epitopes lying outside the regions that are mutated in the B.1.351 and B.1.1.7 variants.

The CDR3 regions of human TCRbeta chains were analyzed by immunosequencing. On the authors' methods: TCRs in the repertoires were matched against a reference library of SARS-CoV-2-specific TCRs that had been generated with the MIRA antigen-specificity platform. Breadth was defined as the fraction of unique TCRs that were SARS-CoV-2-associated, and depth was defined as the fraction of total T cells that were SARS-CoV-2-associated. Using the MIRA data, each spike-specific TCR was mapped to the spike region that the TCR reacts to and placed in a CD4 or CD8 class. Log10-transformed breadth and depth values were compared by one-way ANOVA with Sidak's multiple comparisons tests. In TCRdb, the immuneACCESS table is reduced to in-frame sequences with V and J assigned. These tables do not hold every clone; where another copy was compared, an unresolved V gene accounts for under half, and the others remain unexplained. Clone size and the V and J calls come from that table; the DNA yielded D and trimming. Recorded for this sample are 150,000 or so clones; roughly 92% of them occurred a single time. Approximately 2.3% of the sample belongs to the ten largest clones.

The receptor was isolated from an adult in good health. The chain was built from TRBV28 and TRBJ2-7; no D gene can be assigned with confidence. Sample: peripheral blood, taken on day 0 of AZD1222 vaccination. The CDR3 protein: CASSPSLGQAYEQYF. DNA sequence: TGTGCCAGCAGCCCATCCCTGGGCCAGGCCTACGAGCAGTACTTC.